These T cell receptor beta chains were read from a single sample in a study of shared clonotypes between healthy human individuals. This table comes from immunoSEQ multiplex PCR, and its TCRdb copy is limited to in-frame clones, with some not included. This table has about 2.1 million clones, 80% to 95% appearing once. Sequencing was performed on naive CD8+ T cells from PBMCs. Receptors originate from a man younger than 35 in good health. Some clones in this sample may be carry-over from other donors' samples. The CDR3 runs from the conserved cysteine through the conserved F or W. The D gene is left open where the match is weak. Some rows mark clone size as missing; the rest say once, few, many or name a class of expanded clone.

v_call	clone_size	j_call	d_call	cdr3_aa	cdr3_nt
TRBV11-2	-	TRBJ2-3	TRBD2	CASSSIAGGQDTQYF	TGTGCCAGCAGTTCCATAGCGGGAGGGCAGGATACGCAGTATTTT
TRBV27	-	TRBJ2-1	TRBD2	CASSLVLAGGYNEQFF	TGTGCCAGCAGTCTGGTGCTAGCGGGAGGCTACAATGAGCAGTTCTTC
TRBV19	-	TRBJ2-7	TRBD2	CASSIWSSGRDSYEQYF	TGTGCCAGTAGTATTTGGTCTAGCGGCCGAGACTCCTACGAGCAGTACTTC
TRBV11-2	-	TRBJ2-7	TRBD2	CASSLIGRGYEQYF	TGTGCCAGCAGCTTGATCGGGAGGGGTTACGAGCAGTACTTC
TRBV27	-	TRBJ2-1	TRBD2	CASSLGLAGGLDEQFF	TGTGCCAGCAGTTTGGGACTAGCGGGAGGGCTCGATGAGCAGTTCTTC
TRBV27	-	TRBJ2-1	-	CASSLWAGKQFF	TGTGCCAGCAGTTTATGGGCCGGAAAGCAGTTCTTC
TRBV29-1	-	TRBJ2-7	-	CSVHVAYEQYF	TGCAGCGTTCACGTGGCCTACGAGCAGTACTTC
TRBV2	-	TRBJ1-2	TRBD1	CASTQGLSYGYTF	TGTGCCAGCACACAGGGGCTCTCCTATGGCTACACCTTC
TRBV28	-	TRBJ1-5	-	CASSPGQGWGVYSNQPQHF	TGTGCCAGCAGTCCAGGTCAGGGGTGGGGGGTGTATAGCAATCAGCCCCAGCATTTT
TRBV7-3	-	TRBJ1-1	-	CASSWDLETEAFF	TGTGCCAGCAGCTGGGACCTCGAAACTGAAGCTTTCTTT
TRBV9	-	TRBJ2-7	TRBD1	CASSAGDRAYEQYF	TGTGCCAGCAGCGCTGGGGACAGGGCCTACGAGCAGTACTTC
TRBV29-1	-	TRBJ2-1	-	CSVHGASLGEQFF	TGCAGCGTTCACGGGGCTAGCCTTGGTGAGCAGTTCTTC
TRBV28	few	TRBJ2-7	-	CASSSTSYEQYF	TGTGCCAGCAGTTCCACTTCCTACGAGCAGTACTTC
TRBV11-2	-	TRBJ2-7	-	CASSSTVSYEQYF	TGTGCCAGCAGCTCGACTGTTTCCTACGAGCAGTACTTC
TRBV15	-	TRBJ2-7	-	CATSRVPPPGLSIWEQYF	TGTGCCACCAGCAGAGTCCCCCCCCCTGGACTCTCCATTTGGGAGCAGTACTTC
TRBV6-6	-	TRBJ2-2	-	CASSPFQGSGELFF	TGTGCCAGCAGCCCATTTCAGGGGTCCGGGGAGCTGTTTTTT
TRBV25-1	-	TRBJ1-5	TRBD1	CASSAGTGQPQHF	TGTGCCAGCAGCGCCGGGACAGGGCAGCCCCAGCATTTT
TRBV9	-	TRBJ1-1	-	CASSPGTLTEAFF	TGTGCCAGCAGCCCAGGGACACTCACTGAAGCTTTCTTT
TRBV4-1	-	TRBJ2-2	-	CASSPRVNTGELFF	TGCGCCAGCAGCCCGAGAGTGAACACCGGGGAGCTGTTTTTT
TRBV5-1	-	TRBJ2-3	-	CASSLYGRDTDTQYF	TGCGCCAGCAGCTTGTACGGGCGGGACACAGATACGCAGTATTTT
TRBV10-1	-	TRBJ2-1	-	CASREGRSGEQFF	TGCGCCAGCAGGGAGGGGAGGTCGGGTGAGCAGTTCTTC
TRBV28	-	TRBJ1-2	TRBD1	CASSSGQVYAF	TGTGCCAGCAGTTCCGGACAGGTTTACGCCTTC
TRBV11-2	-	TRBJ2-7	-	CASSPVVGGREQYF	TGTGCCAGCAGTCCTGTCGTCGGGGGACGCGAGCAGTACTTC
TRBV29-1	-	TRBJ2-7	-	CSVARDLEVYF	TGCAGCGTTGCTCGGGACCTGGAAGTGTACTTC
TRBV4-3	-	TRBJ1-1	-	CASSQDSLQSEAFF	TGCGCCAGCAGCCAAGATTCCTTACAATCTGAAGCTTTCTTT
TRBV2	-	TRBJ2-3	TRBD2	CASRQLAGAYDTQYF	TGTGCCAGCAGACAACTAGCGGGAGCGTATGATACGCAGTATTTT
TRBV19	-	TRBJ1-1	TRBD1	CASHRQGGWAFF	TGTGCCAGCCATCGACAGGGGGGTTGGGCTTTCTTT
TRBV27	-	TRBJ2-1	-	CASSFQSVYSYNEQFF	TGTGCCAGCAGTTTCCAGTCTGTGTACTCCTACAATGAGCAGTTCTTC
TRBV7-3	once	TRBJ2-1	-	CASSPDPNDNEQFF	TGTGCCAGCAGCCCCGACCCAAACGACAATGAGCAGTTCTTC
TRBV27	few	TRBJ1-1	-	CASSPRGTEAFF	TGTGCCAGCAGTCCCCGAGGCACTGAAGCTTTCTTT
TRBV10-1	-	TRBJ2-1	-	CASSQNKNNEQFF	TGCGCCAGCAGTCAAAACAAGAACAATGAGCAGTTCTTC
TRBV18	-	TRBJ2-3	TRBD2	CASSPPGLAGRRFQYF	TGTGCCAGCTCACCCCCGGGACTAGCGGGGCGTCGGTTTCAGTATTTT
TRBV10-2	-	TRBJ2-5	TRBD2	CASRASGLLETQYF	TGCGCCAGCAGGGCTAGCGGGCTACTGGAGACCCAGTACTTC
TRBV9	-	TRBJ2-7	-	CASSPGGDGEQYF	TGTGCCAGCAGTCCAGGAGGGGACGGCGAGCAGTACTTC
TRBV7-8	-	TRBJ2-1	-	CASSIMARNNEQFF	TGTGCCAGCAGCATAATGGCTAGGAACAATGAGCAGTTCTTC
TRBV9	few	TRBJ1-4	-	CASSSSWEATNEKLFF	TGTGCCAGCAGCTCTAGCTGGGAGGCTACTAATGAAAAACTGTTTTTT
TRBV29-1	-	TRBJ2-7	TRBD2	CSVMGSGGYEQYF	TGCAGCGTTATGGGTTCCGGGGGGTACGAGCAGTATTTC
TRBV28	-	TRBJ2-2	-	CASSFSRRLPNTGELFF	TGTGCCAGCAGTTTTTCCCGAAGACTTCCGAACACCGGGGAGCTGTTTTTT
TRBV9	once	TRBJ2-5	-	CASSVGGSGETQYF	TGTGCCAGCAGCGTAGGGGGGTCAGGTGAGACCCAGTACTTC
TRBV4-3	-	TRBJ1-4	TRBD1	CASSHRGDEKLFF	TGCGCCAGCAGCCACAGGGGGGATGAAAAACTGTTTTTT